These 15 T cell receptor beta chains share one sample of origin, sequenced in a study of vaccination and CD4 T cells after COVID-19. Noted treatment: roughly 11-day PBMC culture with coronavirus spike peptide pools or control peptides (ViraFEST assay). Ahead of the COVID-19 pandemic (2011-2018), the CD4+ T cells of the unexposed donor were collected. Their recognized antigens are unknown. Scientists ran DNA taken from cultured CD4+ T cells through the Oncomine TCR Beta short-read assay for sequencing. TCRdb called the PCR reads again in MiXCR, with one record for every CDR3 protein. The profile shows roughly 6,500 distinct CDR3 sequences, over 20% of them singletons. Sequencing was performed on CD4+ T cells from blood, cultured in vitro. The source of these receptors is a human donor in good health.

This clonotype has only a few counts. CDR3 DNA: TGTGCCAGCAGCTTAGCGGTCTCTGGAAACACCATATATTTT. The encoded protein is CASSLAVSGNTIYF. This sequence joins TRBV7-9 and TRBJ1-3, with D unclear. Germline values: CDR1 SEHNR, CDR2 FQNEAQ (reference sequence). The CDR3 loop spans 14 amino acids. Trimming took 0 bases from V and 0 from J, leaving 3 bases between them.

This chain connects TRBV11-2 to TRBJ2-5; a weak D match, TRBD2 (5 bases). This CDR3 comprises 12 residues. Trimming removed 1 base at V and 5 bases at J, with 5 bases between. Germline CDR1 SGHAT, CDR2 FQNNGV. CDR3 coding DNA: TGTGCCAGCAGCTTAGCGGGGGAGACCCAGTACTTC. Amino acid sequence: CASSLAGETQYF.

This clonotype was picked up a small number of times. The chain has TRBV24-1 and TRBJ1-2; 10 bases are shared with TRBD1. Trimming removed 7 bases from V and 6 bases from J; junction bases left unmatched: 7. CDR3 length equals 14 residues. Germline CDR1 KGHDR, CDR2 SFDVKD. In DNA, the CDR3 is TGTGCCACCAGACCGACAGGGGGCGGCCATGGCTACACCTTC. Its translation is CATRPTGGGHGYTF.

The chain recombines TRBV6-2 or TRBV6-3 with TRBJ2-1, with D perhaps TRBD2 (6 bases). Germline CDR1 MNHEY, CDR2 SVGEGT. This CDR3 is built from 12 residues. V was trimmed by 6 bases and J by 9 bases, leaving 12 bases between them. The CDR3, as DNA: TGTGCCAGCAGCCGCCCAGCGGGTGAGCAGTTCTTC. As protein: CASSRPAGEQFF.

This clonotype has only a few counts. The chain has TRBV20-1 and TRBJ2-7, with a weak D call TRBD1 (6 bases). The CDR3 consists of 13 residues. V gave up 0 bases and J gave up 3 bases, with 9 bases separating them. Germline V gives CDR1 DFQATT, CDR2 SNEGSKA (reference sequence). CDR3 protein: CSARDRTDYEQYF. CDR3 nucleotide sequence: TGCAGTGCTAGAGATAGGACAGACTACGAGCAGTACTTC.

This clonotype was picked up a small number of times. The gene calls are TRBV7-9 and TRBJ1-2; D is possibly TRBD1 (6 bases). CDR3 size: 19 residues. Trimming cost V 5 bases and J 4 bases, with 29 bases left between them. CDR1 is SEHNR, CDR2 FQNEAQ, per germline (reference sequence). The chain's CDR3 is CASSPLSGGHVPEIYGYTF. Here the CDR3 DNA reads TGTGCCAGCAGCCCCCTAAGCGGGGGACACGTACCAGAAATCTATGGCTACACCTTC.

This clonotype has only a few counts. The CDR3, as DNA: TGTGCCAGCAGTTACCGGGACCTCGGCTACACCTTC. Amino acids: CASSYRDLGYTF. The chain uses TRBV12-3 or TRBV12-4 and TRBJ1-2, with TRBD1 as a possible D gene (5 bases). CDR3 length: 12 amino acids. Trimming took off 4 bases at V and 8 bases at J, with 11 bases between the two ends.

The CDR3 sequence: CASNSHMNTEAFF. The CDR3 coding sequence is TGTGCCAGCAACAGCCACATGAACACTGAAGCTTTCTTT. The rearrangement uses TRBV2 and TRBJ1-1, with D uncertain. With 7 bases removed from V and 0 bases from J, the gap between germline ends came to 9 bases. The CDR3 is 13 residues long. CDR1 is SNHLY, CDR2 FYNNEI, per germline.

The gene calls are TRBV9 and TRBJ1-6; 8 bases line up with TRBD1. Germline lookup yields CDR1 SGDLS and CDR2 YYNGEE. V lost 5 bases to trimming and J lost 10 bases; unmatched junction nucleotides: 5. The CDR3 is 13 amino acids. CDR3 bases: TGTGCCAGCAGTTCAGGGGGCGAGTCACCCCTCCACTTT. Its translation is CASSSGGESPLHF.

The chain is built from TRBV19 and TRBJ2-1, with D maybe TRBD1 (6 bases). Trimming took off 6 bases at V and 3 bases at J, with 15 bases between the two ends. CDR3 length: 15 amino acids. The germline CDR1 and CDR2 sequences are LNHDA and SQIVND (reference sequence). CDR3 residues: CASSRGGQVYNEQFF. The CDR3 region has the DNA TGTGCCAGTAGCCGAGGGGGACAAGTCTACAATGAGCAGTTCTTC.

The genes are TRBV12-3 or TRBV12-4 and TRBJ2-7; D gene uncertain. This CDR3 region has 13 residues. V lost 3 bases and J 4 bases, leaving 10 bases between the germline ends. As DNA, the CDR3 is TGTGCCAGCAGTTTGACCGATAAGTACGAGCAGTACTTC. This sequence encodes CASSLTDKYEQYF.

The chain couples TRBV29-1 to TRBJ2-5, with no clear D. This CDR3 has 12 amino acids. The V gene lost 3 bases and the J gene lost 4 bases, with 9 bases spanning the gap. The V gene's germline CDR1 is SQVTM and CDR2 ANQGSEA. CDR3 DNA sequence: TGCAGCGTTGAGGAGATGGGAGAGACCCAGTACTTC. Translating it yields CSVEEMGETQYF.

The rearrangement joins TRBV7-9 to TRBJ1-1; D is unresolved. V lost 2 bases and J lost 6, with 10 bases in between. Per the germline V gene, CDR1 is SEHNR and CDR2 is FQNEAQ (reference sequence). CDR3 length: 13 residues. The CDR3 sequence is CASSLKGGAEAFF. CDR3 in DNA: TGTGCCAGCAGCTTAAAGGGCGGGGCTGAAGCTTTCTTT. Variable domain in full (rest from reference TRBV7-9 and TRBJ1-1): DTGVSQNPRHKITKRGQNVTFRCDPISEHNRLYWYRQTLGQGPEFLTYFQNEAQLEKSRLLSDRFSAERPKGSFSTLEIQRTEQGDSAMYLCASSLKGGAEAFFGQGTRLTVV.

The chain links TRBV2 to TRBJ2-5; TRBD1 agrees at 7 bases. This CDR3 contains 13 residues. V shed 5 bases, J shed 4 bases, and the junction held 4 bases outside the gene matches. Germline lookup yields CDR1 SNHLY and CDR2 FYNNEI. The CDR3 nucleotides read TGTGCCAGCAGTCGAAAGGGGGCAGAGACCCAGTACTTC. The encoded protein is CASSRKGAETQYF.

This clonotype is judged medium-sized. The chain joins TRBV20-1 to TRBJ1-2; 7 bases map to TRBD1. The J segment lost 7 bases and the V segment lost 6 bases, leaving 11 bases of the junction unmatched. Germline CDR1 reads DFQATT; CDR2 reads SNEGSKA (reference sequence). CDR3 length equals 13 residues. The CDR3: CSAHTDRLGGYTF. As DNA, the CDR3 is TGCAGTGCCCATACGGACAGGCTGGGTGGCTACACCTTC.